This T cell receptor (beta chain) emerged from a study of cytomegalovirus exposure and HLA in healthy donors. The PCR was carried out with 60 Vbeta primers and 13 Jbeta primers. Sequencing used immunoSEQ multiplex PCR; TCRdb keeps in-frame clones, though not all of them. The table lists 150,000 to 200,000 clones, around 73% of them singletons. This clone was observed a handful of times. What it recognizes is unknown. Whole-study results and caveats: Overall, about 160 TCR beta chains were annotated as cytomegalovirus-associated.

The CDR3 consists of 13 residues. Trimming removed 2 bases from V and 11 bases from J, with 15 bases in between. Germline values: CDR1 SNHLY, CDR2 FYNNEI. V is TRBV2 and J is TRBJ1-1; D unclear. Sequencing was performed on PBMCs. The sequence was collected from a male donor in good health and CMV-seronegative. CDR3 amino acids: CASSETGVLLAFF. The CDR3 region has the DNA TGTGCCAGCAGTGAAACCGGGGTTCTACTCGCTTTCTTT.